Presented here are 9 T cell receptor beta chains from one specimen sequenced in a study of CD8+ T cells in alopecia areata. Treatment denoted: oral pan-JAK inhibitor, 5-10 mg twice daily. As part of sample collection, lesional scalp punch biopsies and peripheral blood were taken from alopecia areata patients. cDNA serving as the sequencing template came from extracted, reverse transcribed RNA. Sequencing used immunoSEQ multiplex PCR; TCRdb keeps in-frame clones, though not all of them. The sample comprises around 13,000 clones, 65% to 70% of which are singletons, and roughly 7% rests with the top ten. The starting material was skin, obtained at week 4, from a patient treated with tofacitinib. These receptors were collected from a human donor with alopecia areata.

DNA for the CDR3: TGTGCCAGCAGCCTAAAAGACAGGGGGTTCACCTACGAGCAGTACTTC. Protein sequence: CASSLKDRGFTYEQYF. This chain links TRBV6-7 with TRBJ2-7, with 9 bases fitting TRBD1. TRBV6-7 is noted as an ORF with a role that remains uncertain. The CDR3 totals 16 residues. Losses at the gene ends were 6 bases for V and 2 bases for J; bases not matched to a gene: 11.

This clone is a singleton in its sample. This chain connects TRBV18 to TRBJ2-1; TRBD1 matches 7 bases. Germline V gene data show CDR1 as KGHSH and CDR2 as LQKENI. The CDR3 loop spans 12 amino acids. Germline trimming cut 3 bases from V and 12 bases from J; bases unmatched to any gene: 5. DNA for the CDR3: TGTGCCAGCTCACCTCCGGGACAGCCGCAGTTCTTC. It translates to CASSPPGQPQFF.

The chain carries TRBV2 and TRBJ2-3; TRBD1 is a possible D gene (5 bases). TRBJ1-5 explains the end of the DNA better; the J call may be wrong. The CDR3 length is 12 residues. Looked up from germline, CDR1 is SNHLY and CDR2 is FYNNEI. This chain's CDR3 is CASSYGGDTQHF. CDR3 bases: TGTGCCAGCAGCTATGGGGGAGATACGCAGCATTTT.

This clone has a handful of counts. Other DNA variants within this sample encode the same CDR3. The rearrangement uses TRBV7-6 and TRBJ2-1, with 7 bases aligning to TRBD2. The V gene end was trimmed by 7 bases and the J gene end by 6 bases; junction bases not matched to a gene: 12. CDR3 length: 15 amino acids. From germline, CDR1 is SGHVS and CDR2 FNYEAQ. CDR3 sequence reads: CASNRGTGGRNEQFF. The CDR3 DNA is TGTGCCAGCAACCGGGGGACGGGGGGTCGCAATGAGCAGTTCTTC.

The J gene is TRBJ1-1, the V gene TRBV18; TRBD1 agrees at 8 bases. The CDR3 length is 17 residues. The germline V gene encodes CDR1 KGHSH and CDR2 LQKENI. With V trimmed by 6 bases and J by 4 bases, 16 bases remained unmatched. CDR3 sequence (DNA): TGTGCCAGCTCTCCGATAAGGGGACAGGAACGGGGCACTGAAGCTTTCTTT. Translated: CASSPIRGQERGTEAFF. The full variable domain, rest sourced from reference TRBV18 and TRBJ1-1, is NAGVMQNPRHLVRRRGQEARLRCSPMKGHSHVYWYRQLPEEGLKFMVYLQKENIIDESGMPKERFSAEFPKEGPSILRIQQVVRGDSAAYFCASSPIRGQERGTEAFFGQGTRLTVV.

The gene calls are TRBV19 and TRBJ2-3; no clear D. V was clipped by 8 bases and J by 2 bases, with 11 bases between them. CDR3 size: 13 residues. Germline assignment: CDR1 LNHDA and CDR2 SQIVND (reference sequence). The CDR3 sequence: CASADGTTDTQYF. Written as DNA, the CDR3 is TGTGCCAGTGCCGACGGAACCACAGATACGCAGTATTTT.

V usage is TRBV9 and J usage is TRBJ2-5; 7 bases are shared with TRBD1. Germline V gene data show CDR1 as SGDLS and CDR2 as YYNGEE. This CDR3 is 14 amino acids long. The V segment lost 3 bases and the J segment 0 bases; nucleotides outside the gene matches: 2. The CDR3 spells CASSAGQNQETQYF. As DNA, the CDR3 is TGTGCCAGCAGCGCGGGACAGAACCAAGAGACCCAGTACTTC.

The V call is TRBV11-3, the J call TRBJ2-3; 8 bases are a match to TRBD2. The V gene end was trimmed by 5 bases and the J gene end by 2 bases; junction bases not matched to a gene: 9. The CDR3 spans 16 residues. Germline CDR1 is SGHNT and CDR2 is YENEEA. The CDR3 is CASSVRAGATTDTQYF. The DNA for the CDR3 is TGTGCCAGCAGCGTGAGAGCGGGGGCTACCACAGATACGCAGTATTTT.

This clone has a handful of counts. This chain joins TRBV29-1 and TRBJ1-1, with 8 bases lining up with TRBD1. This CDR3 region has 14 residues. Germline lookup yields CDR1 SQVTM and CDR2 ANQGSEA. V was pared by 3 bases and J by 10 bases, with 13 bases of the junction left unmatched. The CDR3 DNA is TGCAGCGTTGATTTTCCAGGGGGCGCAAGCCCAGCTTTCTTT. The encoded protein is CSVDFPGGASPAFF.